Presented here are 4 T cell receptor beta chains from one specimen sequenced in a study of T cell responses to AZD1222 COVID-19 vaccine. The method was immunoSEQ multiplex PCR; TCRdb's version includes in-frame clones alone and lacks a portion of them. The sample lists fewer than 85,000 clones, around 82% occurring once. Specimen: peripheral blood, collected 28 days after the second AZD1222 dose. These receptors originate from an adult who received the AZD1222 COVID-19 vaccine.

The table lists this clone with a few counts. The V call is TRBV5-1, the J call TRBJ2-7; 10 bases fit TRBD1. Trimming took 3 bases from V and 3 from J; bases not matched to a gene: 3. This CDR3 is built from 14 residues. CDR1 is SGHRS, CDR2 YFSETQ, per germline. CDR3 residues: CASSSDRGIYEQYF. The CDR3 nucleotides read TGCGCCAGCAGCTCGGACAGGGGGATCTACGAGCAGTACTTC.

This chain connects TRBV30 to TRBJ2-2; 11 nucleotides line up with TRBD2. The CDR3 spans 17 residues. The V segment lost 8 bases and the J segment 6 bases; nucleotides outside the gene matches: 17. From germline, CDR1 is GTSNPN and CDR2 SVGIG (reference sequence). CDR3 loop: CASGTGRTSGSPGELFF. CDR3 DNA sequence: TGTGCCAGCGGGACAGGGAGAACTAGCGGGAGCCCCGGGGAGCTGTTTTTT.

As concerns this clone: This sample includes further DNA sequences coding for the same CDR3. J is TRBJ1-1 and V is TRBV11-3; the D is unclear. The CDR3 sequence is 13 residues long. Germline V gene sequence: CDR1 SGHNT, CDR2 YENEEA. Trimming pared 0 bases from V and 1 base from J, leaving 3 bases between. In DNA form, the CDR3 reads TGTGCCAGCAGCTTAGAAGAGAACACTGAAGCTTTCTTT. It translates to CASSLEENTEAFF.

The V call is TRBV27, the J call TRBJ2-7, with D possibly TRBD1 on 5 matching bases. The germline V and J ends were trimmed by 5 bases and 0 bases, with 17 bases remaining between them. This CDR3 contains 16 residues. Germline-derived CDR1 and CDR2 are MNHEY and SMNVEV (reference sequence). The CDR3 spells CASSAFQGTLSYEQYF. CDR3 in DNA: TGTGCCAGCAGTGCGTTTCAGGGAACCCTCTCCTACGAGCAGTACTTC.